The clone carrying this T cell receptor (beta chain) was seen once. PCR amplification relied on 60 Vbeta primers (plus 13 Jbeta primers). Only in-frame clones appear in the TCRdb table, and some are missing; sequencing was by immunoSEQ multiplex PCR. Of about 150,000 clones in the sample, approximately 84% were seen once. The sample belongs to a study of cytomegalovirus exposure and HLA in healthy donors. The source material was PBMCs. The TCR was taken from a woman aged 18-29 years in good health and CMV-seronegative.

The CDR3 region is CASNSYLDRGAGEQYF. CDR3 bases: TGTGCCAGCAACTCTTATCTTGACAGGGGGGCCGGCGAGCAGTACTTC. The chain has TRBV7-9 and TRBJ2-5, with 9 bases fitting TRBD1. The end of the DNA is better explained by TRBJ2-7, so the J call may be wrong. This CDR3 has 16 residues. Per the germline V gene, CDR1 is SEHNR and CDR2 is FQNEAQ (reference sequence).